The 18 T cell receptor beta chains given below trace back to one sample, sequenced in a study of blood T cell repertoires in COVID-19. TCRdb's table, derived via immunoSEQ multiplex PCR, lists solely in-frame clones and lacks some. The data contain about 250,000 clones, approximately 86% of them seen just once; the ten biggest clones take up 5.5%. Sample: peripheral blood. These receptors were taken from a human donor in a cohort sampled during active COVID-19.

The genes are TRBV5-8 and TRBJ2-1; tentatively, D is TRBD1 (6 bases). Germline-derived CDR1 and CDR2 are SGHTS and YDEGEE. V lost 3 bases and J 6 bases, leaving 16 bases between the germline ends. The CDR3 sequence is 15 residues long. The CDR3 here is CASSSGHHRTNEQFF. CDR3 coding DNA: TGTGCCAGCAGCTCGGGACACCACAGGACCAATGAGCAGTTCTTC. Full variable domain (missing parts from reference TRBV5-8 and TRBJ2-1): EAGVTQSPTHLIKTRGQQATLRCSPISGHTSVYWYQQALGLGLQFLLWYDEGEERNRGNFPPRFSGRQFPNYSSELNVNALELEDSALYLCASSSGHHRTNEQFFGPGTRLTVL.

The chain is built from TRBV27 and TRBJ2-7; TRBD1 is a possible D gene (5 bases). The V end lost 4 bases, the J end lost 3 bases, and 16 bases lay between the germline ends. This CDR3 region has 15 residues. The germline CDR1 and CDR2 sequences are MNHEY and SMNVEV (reference sequence). The CDR3 DNA reads as TGTGCCAGCAGTTCCGAATCGACAGTATTCTACGAGCAGTACTTC. Translating gives CASSSESTVFYEQYF.

This clone was seen repeatedly, ten times or more. The rearrangement joins TRBV12-3 or TRBV12-4 to TRBJ2-3, with D perhaps TRBD2 (6 bases). The CDR3 has 11 residues. V was pared by 5 bases and J by 11 bases, with 11 bases between. This CDR3 is CASSPGVGQYF. CDR3 in DNA: TGTGCCAGCAGTCCGGGGGTGGGGCAGTATTTT.

J is TRBJ2-1 and V is TRBV15, with 16 bases lining up with TRBD2. This CDR3 is 18 amino acids long. Germline lookup yields CDR1 LNHNV and CDR2 YYDKDF (reference sequence). Trimming cost V 3 bases and J 9 bases; bases outside gene matches: 11. CDR3 loop: CATSSPSGTSGGASEQFF. The CDR3, as DNA: TGTGCCACCAGCAGTCCCAGCGGGACTAGCGGGGGGGCCAGTGAGCAGTTCTTC. Filled out from reference TRBV15 and TRBJ2-1, the complete variable domain reads DAMVIQNPRYQVTQFGKPVTLSCSQTLNHNVMYWYQQKSSQAPKLLFHYYDKDFNNEADTPDNFQSRRPNTSFCFLDIRSPGLGDTAMYLCATSSPSGTSGGASEQFFGPGTRLTVL.

The genes are TRBV4-1 and TRBJ2-4; a possible D gene is TRBD1 (5 bases). The CDR3 consists of 12 residues. Looked up from germline, CDR1 is MGHRA and CDR2 is YSYEKL. The V end was cut by 2 bases, the J end by 6 bases, with 5 bases between. This CDR3 is CASSQQGNIQYF. The CDR3 coding sequence is TGCGCCAGCAGCCAACAGGGAAACATTCAGTACTTC.

In this sample, this clone turned up many times. This chain connects TRBV7-9 to TRBJ2-1, with 8 bases fitting TRBD2. Germline CDR1 reads SEHNR; CDR2 reads FQNEAQ (reference sequence). The CDR3 is made up of 13 amino acids. The V gene end was trimmed by 6 bases and the J gene end by 4 bases; junction bases not matched to a gene: 2. CDR3 residues: CASRREAYNEQFF. DNA for the CDR3: TGTGCCAGCAGGCGGGAGGCATACAATGAGCAGTTCTTC.

The chain joins TRBV7-9 to TRBJ2-2; TRBD1 is a possible D gene (6 bases). Trimming shortened V by 1 base and J by 2 bases, and 11 bases separated the two germline ends. This CDR3 comprises 16 residues. CDR1 and CDR2 from the germline V gene are SEHNR and FQNEAQ (reference sequence). The CDR3 is CASSLGRQVNTGELFF. CDR3 nucleotide sequence: TGTGCCAGCAGCTTAGGGCGACAGGTTAACACCGGGGAGCTGTTTTTT.

The gene calls are TRBV11-2 and TRBJ2-7, with 12 bases matching TRBD2. The junction had 5 bases not matched to a gene; V was cut back by 1 base and J by 4 bases. Germline V gene lookup returns CDR1 SGHAT and CDR2 FQNNGV. The CDR3 length is 16 residues. CDR3 in DNA: TGTGCCAGCAGCTTAGCACTAGCGGGGGGATTTTACGAGCAGTACTTC. It specifies CASSLALAGGFYEQYF.

The J gene is TRBJ2-5, the V gene TRBV5-5; maybe TRBD1 (6 bases). Germline assignment: CDR1 SGHKS and CDR2 YYEKEE (reference sequence). Trimming stripped 1 base from V and 9 bases from J, with 13 bases between. This CDR3 spans 13 amino acids. CDR3 DNA: TGTGCCAGCAGCTTGAGGACAGACGTTTCCCAGTACTTC. Amino acids: CASSLRTDVSQYF.

The count of this clone is one. The chain carries TRBV14 and TRBJ2-5, with TRBD1 identical over 9 bases. V gave up 5 bases and J gave up 5 bases; unmatched junction bases: 9. Germline V gene sequence: CDR1 SGHDN, CDR2 FVKESK. The CDR3 runs to 15 residues. The CDR3 sequence: CASSFYRGRQETQYF. In nucleotides, the CDR3 is TGTGCCAGCAGCTTCTACAGGGGGCGGCAGGAGACCCAGTACTTC.

The V call is TRBV3-1 (or the pseudogene TRBV3-2), the J call TRBJ2-7, with TRBD1 identical over 7 bases. V lost 5 bases to trimming and J lost 5 bases; unmatched junction nucleotides: 9. CDR1 is LGHDT and CDR2 is YNNKEL in the germline V gene (reference sequence). The CDR3 length is 14 residues. In DNA, the CDR3 is TGTGCCAGCAGCGCCCATGACAGGGTGAACGAGCAGTACTTC. Its protein product is CASSAHDRVNEQYF.

In its sample, this clone was seen a few times. The CDR3 is CASSDRASNQPQHF. The DNA of the CDR3 is TGTGCCAGCTCCGACAGGGCTAGCAATCAGCCCCAGCATTTT. The chain employs TRBV18 and TRBJ1-5; the match to TRBD1 covers 7 bases. The V segment lost 6 bases and the J segment 0 bases; nucleotides outside the gene matches: 2. The germline CDR1 and CDR2 sequences are KGHSH and LQKENI. This CDR3 has 14 amino acids.

The J gene is TRBJ1-1, the V gene TRBV5-5; 8 bases align to TRBD1. The CDR3 consists of 14 residues. Trimming took 5 bases from V and 2 from J; bases not matched to a gene: 5. Germline V gene lookup returns CDR1 SGHKS and CDR2 YYEKEE (reference sequence). The CDR3 DNA reads as TGTGCCAGCAGTAAAACAGGGGGAAACACTGAAGCTTTCTTT. Translated: CASSKTGGNTEAFF.

With respect to this clone: Other DNA sequences in the same sample also yield this CDR3. The chain employs TRBV27 and TRBJ2-7; D is unresolved. The CDR3 runs 14 residues. Trimming removed 2 bases from V and 1 base from J, with 9 bases in between. CDR1 MNHEY and CDR2 SMNVEV come from the germline V gene (reference sequence). In DNA, the CDR3 is TGTGCCAGCAGTTTAAGTAGAGGTTCCTACGAGCAGTACTTC. Its translation: CASSLSRGSYEQYF.

V gene TRBV19 combines with J gene TRBJ2-1; 8 bases are a match to TRBD2. Germline V gives CDR1 LNHDA, CDR2 SQIVND (reference sequence). This CDR3 region has 13 residues. V shed 5 bases, J shed 10 bases, and the junction held 7 bases outside the gene matches. CDR3: CASSLRLAREQFF. Here the CDR3 DNA reads TGTGCCAGTAGTCTACGACTAGCGCGGGAGCAGTTCTTC. The full variable domain, completed using reference TRBV19 and TRBJ2-1, is DGGITQSPKYLFRKEGQNVTLSCEQNLNHDAMYWYRQDPGQGLRLIYYSQIVNDFQKGDIAEGYSVSREKKESFPLTVTSAQKNPTAFYLCASSLRLAREQFFGPGTRLTVL.

This chain links TRBV18 with TRBJ2-7; maybe TRBD1 (6 bases). V dropped 6 bases and J dropped 2 bases, with 11 bases sitting between them. The CDR3 is 13 residues long. CDR1 KGHSH and CDR2 LQKENI come from the germline V gene. The CDR3 DNA sequence: TGTGCCAGCTCCCGGACAGAAACCTACGAGCAGTACTTC. This codes for CASSRTETYEQYF.

The chain links TRBV2 to TRBJ2-1; 11 bases agree with TRBD1. The CDR3 totals 16 residues. Trimming cost V 8 bases and J 7 bases; bases outside gene matches: 13. The germline V gene encodes CDR1 SNHLY and CDR2 FYNNEI. The CDR3 loop is CASLGTGGPLGNEQFF. CDR3 nucleotides: TGTGCCAGCCTTGGGACAGGGGGACCTTTAGGTAATGAGCAGTTCTTC.

This chain links TRBV6-1 with TRBJ2-7, with D perhaps TRBD1 (6 bases). From germline, CDR1 is MNHNS and CDR2 SASEGT. With 0 bases removed from V and 6 bases from J, the gap between germline ends came to 15 bases. This CDR3 has 15 residues. The CDR3, as DNA: TGTGCCAGCAGTGAAGCATACCAGGGGAAGGGCGAGCAGTACTTC. Its translation is CASSEAYQGKGEQYF.